One T cell receptor (beta chain) is described in this entry. The antigen remains undetermined. Some clones are missing from TCRdb's copy, which holds only in-frame ones; the method was immunoSEQ multiplex PCR. The data show about 2.1 million clones, about 93% seen once. CD45RO negativity and positive selection for CCR7 defined naive CD8 cells, a population that excluded terminally differentiated effector memory CD45RA+ cells. This CDR3 is built from 17 residues. With V trimmed by 1 base and J by 2 bases, 5 bases remained unmatched. Germline CDR1 is SGHAT and CDR2 is FQNNGV. The data were taken from a study of shared clonotypes between healthy human individuals. Looking at the study overall: In total, the donors were a couple of women and a few men aged 18 to 49.

The study, taken as a whole, reports: Only blood was sampled, and tissue TCR repertoires likely differ from blood ones.

V and J are TRBV11-2 and TRBJ2-1; 10 nucleotides match TRBD2. Sequenced sample: naive CD8+ T cells from PBMCs. The sequence derives from a man aged 18 to 29 in good health. Some clones in this sample may be carry-over from other donors' samples. As DNA, the CDR3 is TGTGCCAGCAGCTTAGCGTCTAGCGGGGGAACCTACAATGAGCAGTTCTTC. Residues: CASSLASSGGTYNEQFF.